The 10 T cell receptor beta chains listed next were all sequenced from one sample in a study of T cell changes during pregnancy in multiple sclerosis. Repertoires were generated with immunoSEQ multiplex PCR, while TCRdb's copy carries only in-frame clones and drops some. This table has about 51,000 clones, around 93% appearing once. Source: CD8+ T cells from peripheral blood mononuclear cells, taken in the second trimester of pregnancy. Every receptor here comes from a female donor with multiple sclerosis, enrolled in a pregnancy study.

This rearrangement joins TRBV6-5 to TRBJ2-7, with D possibly matching TRBD1 (7 bases). In germline, CDR1 is MNHEY, CDR2 SVGAGI. The germline V and J ends were trimmed by 3 bases and 7 bases, with 13 bases remaining between them. The CDR3 loop spans 13 amino acids. As DNA, the CDR3 is TGTGCCAGCAGTTATAAGCAGGGGGGTGAGCAGTACTTC. Its protein is CASSYKQGGEQYF.

The genes are TRBV15 and TRBJ1-3; possibly TRBD1 for D (5 bases). The CDR3 runs 14 residues. V was pared by 4 bases and J by 4 bases, with 11 bases between. Germline V gene data show CDR1 as LNHNV and CDR2 as YYDKDF (reference sequence). CDR3 nucleotide sequence: TGTGCCACCAGCAAAGTTCAGGGAGGAAACACCATATATTTT. Protein product: CATSKVQGGNTIYF. Full variable domain (remainder filled in from reference TRBV15 and TRBJ1-3): DAMVIQNPRYQVTQFGKPVTLSCSQTLNHNVMYWYQQKSSQAPKLLFHYYDKDFNNEADTPDNFQSRRPNTSFCFLDIRSPGLGDTAMYLCATSKVQGGNTIYFGEGSWLTVV.

This chain joins TRBV2 and TRBJ2-1; the match to TRBD2 covers 10 bases. The CDR3 runs 16 residues. Germline loops: CDR1 SNHLY, CDR2 FYNNEI. The V and J ends lost 3 bases and 7 bases, in that order; junction bases with no gene match: 9. CDR3 region: CASSDRVLAGENEQFF. The CDR3 DNA is TGTGCCAGCAGTGATAGAGTGCTAGCGGGGGAAAATGAGCAGTTCTTC.

The chain links TRBV7-6 to TRBJ1-6, with 7 bases matching TRBD1. The CDR3 spans 16 residues. Germline V gives CDR1 SGHVS, CDR2 FNYEAQ. V was clipped by 2 bases and J by 8 bases; unmatched bases: 9. The CDR3 loop is CASSLSLNRGDSPLHF. In nucleotides, the CDR3 is TGTGCCAGCAGCTTATCCCTCAACAGGGGAGATTCACCCCTCCACTTT. Based on the CDR3 plus reference TRBV7-6 and TRBJ1-6, the full variable domain is GAGVSQSPRYKVTKRGQDVALRCDPISGHVSLYWYRQALGQGPEFLTYFNYEAQQDKSGLPNDRFSAERPEGSISTLTIQRTEQRDSAMYRCASSLSLNRGDSPLHFGNGTRLTVT.

This chain links TRBV7-8 with TRBJ2-2; 10 positions match TRBD2. The CDR3 runs 16 residues. Germline values: CDR1 SGHVS, CDR2 FQNEAQ. Germline trimming cut 6 bases from V and 2 bases from J; bases unmatched to any gene: 6. The CDR3 coding sequence is TGTGCCAGCAGTAATAGCGGGGGGCTAAACACCGGGGAGCTGTTTTTT. Its protein is CASSNSGGLNTGELFF.

J is TRBJ1-1 and V is TRBV4-3; the D is unclear. This CDR3 has 13 amino acids. V gave up 0 bases and J gave up 7 bases, with 9 bases separating them. CDR1 and CDR2 (germline): LGHNA, YSLEER. CDR3 protein: CASSQDKRGEAFF. CDR3 bases: TGCGCCAGCAGCCAAGACAAACGAGGTGAAGCTTTCTTT.

The V call is TRBV12-5, the J call TRBJ2-1; 9 nucleotides line up with TRBD2. This CDR3 contains 15 residues. The V gene end was trimmed by 7 bases and the J gene end by 10 bases; junction bases not matched to a gene: 14. Germline lookup yields CDR1 LGHNT and CDR2 FRNRAP. DNA for the CDR3: TGTGCTAGTGTTCGTTCTGGCGGGGGGGCACACGAGCAGTTCTTC. As protein: CASVRSGGGAHEQFF.

This chain connects TRBV7-3 to TRBJ2-1; no reliable D call. Trimming left V 5 bases short and J 9 bases short, with 8 bases between. CDR3 length equals 11 residues. CDR1 and CDR2 from the germline V gene are SGHTA and FQGTGA. The CDR3 coding sequence is TGTGCCAGCAGCCGTAACGGTGAGCAGTTCTTC. This sequence encodes CASSRNGEQFF.

This chain's CDR3 is CASSQGGEAFF. For the CDR3, the DNA is TGTGCCAGCAGCCAGGGAGGGGAAGCTTTCTTT. J is TRBJ1-1 and V is TRBV7-9, with D perhaps TRBD1 (5 bases). This CDR3 contains 11 residues. Germline V gene data show CDR1 as SEHNR and CDR2 as FQNEAQ (reference sequence). Between the trimmed V and J ends, which lost 5 bases and 8 bases, there was a span of 9 bases.

This clone was observed once. The chain combines TRBV27 with TRBJ2-2; 7 bases line up with TRBD2. V dropped 6 bases and J dropped 7; count of bases not matched to a gene: 2. CDR3 length: 12 amino acids. The germline CDR1 and CDR2 sequences are MNHEY and SMNVEV (reference sequence). In nucleotides, the CDR3 is TGTGCCAGCAGGGGGGGGAACGGGGAGCTGTTTTTT. Translating it yields CASRGGNGELFF.